The rows below give T cell receptor beta chains drawn from one sample of a study of STAT5B mutations in CD4+ large granular lymphocyte leukemia. Using immunoSEQ multiplex PCR, the repertoire was profiled, and TCRdb retains in-frame clones only, with some absent. The data show tens of thousands of clones, roughly 76% seen once. The sequenced material came from CD4+ T cells from blood buffy coats. The receptor set was obtained from a human donor in good health. The CDR3 runs from the conserved cysteine through the conserved F or W. The order of the fields is clone size, D gene, J gene, V gene, CDR3 protein, CDR3 DNA. A D gene is named only where the DNA matches it firmly. The listing skips clone size in some rows; elsewhere it reads once, few, many or a size class.

>-|-|TRBJ1-1|TRBV5-1
CASSTFFDTEAFF
TGCGCCAGCAGCACGTTTTTCGACACTGAAGCTTTCTTT
>-|TRBD2|TRBJ2-7|TRBV20-1
CSAGGGHEQYF
TGCAGCGCCGGGGGGGGCCACGAGCAGTACTTC
>-|TRBD2|TRBJ2-7|TRBV5-4
CASSLMGGGAYEQYF
TGTGCCAGCAGCTTAATGGGGGGGGGAGCCTACGAGCAGTACTTC
>-|-|TRBJ2-7|TRBV21-1
CASSRPRTAQGLPRREQYF
TGTGCCAGCAGCAGGCCTCGGACTGCACAGGGCCTCCCGCGGCGCGAGCAGTACTTC
>-|-|TRBJ2-3|TRBV27
CASRNSHTDTQYF
TGTGCCAGCAGAAACTCACACACAGATACGCAGTATTTT
>-|-|TRBJ1-6|TRBV27
CASSLGGWAYNSPLHF
TGTGCCAGCAGTTTAGGGGGATGGGCCTATAATTCACCCCTCCACTTT
>-|-|TRBJ2-4|TRBV2
CASSPAAASQYF
TGTGCCAGCTCTCCCGCCGCCGCATCTCAGTACTTC
>-|-|TRBJ2-2|TRBV2
CASSEDAGVNTGELFF
TGTGCCAGCAGTGAGGATGCAGGGGTCAACACCGGGGAGCTGTTTTTT
>once|-|TRBJ1-6|TRBV28
CASSLLGSPLHF
TGTGCCAGCAGTTTATTGGGTTCCCCCCTCCACTTT
>-|-|TRBJ1-1|TRBV7-2
CASSLVRGPLNTEAFF
TGTGCCAGCAGCTTAGTCAGAGGCCCCCTAAACACTGAAGCTTTCTTT
>-|-|TRBJ1-1|TRBV19
CASMKVANTEAFF
TGTGCCAGTATGAAGGTGGCCAACACTGAAGCTTTCTTT
>once|TRBD1|TRBJ1-4|TRBV19
CASSEGTVGEKLFF
TGTGCCAGTAGTGAAGGGACAGTTGGGGAAAAACTGTTTTTT
>-|-|TRBJ2-3|TRBV7-2
CASSLARFGSPDTQYF
TGTGCCAGCAGCTTAGCCCGGTTTGGCAGTCCAGATACGCAGTATTTT
>-|-|TRBJ1-3|TRBV9
CASSGDISGNTIYF
TGTGCCAGCAGCGGAGACATCTCTGGAAACACCATATATTTT
>-|-|TRBJ2-7|TRBV7-2
CASSLGGGASYEQYF
TGTGCCAGCAGCTTAGGGGGCGGGGCCTCCTACGAGCAGTACTTC
>-|-|TRBJ2-1|TRBV12-5
CASGLSRGDEQFF
TGTGCTAGTGGTTTGTCTCGCGGCGATGAGCAGTTCTTC
>-|TRBD1|TRBJ1-5|TRBV28
CASSPRTGGFGQPQHF
TGTGCCAGCAGCCCGAGGACAGGGGGCTTTGGCCAGCCCCAGCATTTT
>-|TRBD1|TRBJ2-6|TRBV9
CASSRKQGSGANVLTF
TGTGCCAGCAGCCGAAAACAGGGGTCTGGGGCCAACGTCCTGACTTTC
>-|-|TRBJ2-1|TRBV7-9
CASSFRAGRGATSVNEQFF
TGTGCCAGCAGCTTCCGTGCTGGCAGGGGTGCTACTAGCGTGAATGAGCAGTTCTTC
>-|-|TRBJ2-1|TRBV6-5
CASSPRSAHNEQFF
TGTGCCAGCAGCCCTAGAAGCGCCCACAATGAGCAGTTCTTC
>once|TRBD1|TRBJ2-7|TRBV2
CASSIETGVGEQYF
TGTGCCAGCAGTATCGAGACAGGGGTGGGGGAGCAGTACTTC
>-|TRBD1|TRBJ1-1|TRBV7-9
CASSGQGFTEAFF
TGTGCCAGCAGCGGACAGGGGTTCACTGAAGCTTTCTTT
>-|-|TRBJ2-7|TRBV5-1
CASSMTSGEQYF
TGCGCCAGCAGCATGACCTCGGGCGAGCAGTACTTC
>-|-|TRBJ2-5|TRBV5-6
CASSLKGSSQETQYF
TGTGCCAGCAGCTTGAAAGGCAGCTCCCAAGAGACCCAGTACTTC
>-|-|TRBJ2-7|TRBV5-6
CASSRRYGEGSYEQYF
TGTGCCAGCAGCCGGAGGTACGGCGAAGGATCCTACGAGCAGTACTTC
>once|-|TRBJ1-5|TRBV6-5
CASSELWDQPQHF
TGTGCCAGCAGTGAATTGTGGGATCAGCCCCAGCATTTT
>-|TRBD1|TRBJ1-5|TRBV23-1
CASRTMRQGSNQPQHF
TGCGCCAGCAGAACAATGAGACAGGGAAGCAATCAGCCCCAGCATTTT
>-|-|TRBJ2-5|TRBV5-4
CASSPTDLRETQYF
TGTGCCAGCAGCCCCACGGACCTACGGGAGACCCAGTACTTC
>-|-|TRBJ2-3|TRBV5-1
CASSLALSSDTQYF
TGCGCCAGCAGCTTGGCCCTGTCCTCAGATACGCAGTATTTT
>-|TRBD1|TRBJ1-1|TRBV19
CASSPHSGTGGTEAFF
TGTGCCAGTAGTCCCCACTCCGGGACAGGGGGCACTGAAGCTTTCTTT
>-|-|TRBJ2-7|TRBV18
CASSPPLTYEQYF
TGTGCCAGCTCACCACCTTTGACCTACGAGCAGTACTTC
>-|-|TRBJ2-7|TRBV10-3
CAISGGELSYEQYF
TGTGCCATCAGTGGGGGAGAGTTATCCTACGAGCAGTACTTC
>-|-|TRBJ1-1|TRBV5-1
CASRDDQGTEAFF
TGCGCCAGCAGGGATGATCAGGGGACTGAAGCTTTCTTT
>-|-|TRBJ1-1|TRBV5-5
CASSDDSWDRRYAEAFF
TGTGCCAGCAGCGATGACTCCTGGGACCGACGGTACGCTGAAGCTTTCTTT
>-|-|TRBJ1-5|TRBV5-5
CASSLVGGSNQPQHF
TGTGCCAGCAGCTTGGTCGGCGGGAGCAATCAGCCCCAGCATTTT